The table lists the clone carrying this T cell receptor (beta chain) with a few counts. Its target is not known. The source of the sample is a study of T cell repertoires in cytomegalovirus infection. V was cut by 1 base and J by 8 bases, with 14 bases left in between. The germline V gene has CDR1 MNHEY and CDR2 SMNVEV (reference sequence). CDR3 length equals 15 residues. A single record per CDR3 protein comes from TCRdb applying MiXCR to the reads. The repertoire holds about 900,000 distinct CDR3 sequences, around 30% seen once, with more than 12% in the top ten. The receptor comes from a human donor in good health (CMV status not recorded). Some clones in this sample may be carry-over from other donors' samples. V usage is TRBV27 and J usage is TRBJ1-4; D not resolved. The source material was cultured CD8+ T cells from PBMCs, sampled from culture after CMV antigen stimulation. The CDR3 DNA is TGTGCCAGCAGTTTATTGTTAGGAGGGAGGGAAAAACTGTTTTTT. This codes for CASSLLLGGREKLFF.